These 9 T cell receptor beta chains were sequenced from one sample in a study of blood T cell repertoires in COVID-19. The method was immunoSEQ multiplex PCR; TCRdb's version includes in-frame clones alone and lacks a portion of them. The data contain 150,000 or so clones, approximately 86% of them singletons. What was sequenced was peripheral blood. Receptors were obtained from a man in his fifties or sixties who had recovered from COVID-19.

The V call is TRBV5-1, the J call TRBJ2-1; 10 nucleotides align to TRBD2. J was trimmed by 0 bases and V by 4 bases; bases with no gene match: 16. The CDR3 has 20 residues. Germline values: CDR1 SGHRS, CDR2 YFSETQ. The chain's CDR3 is CASSGHPRLAGGSSYNEQFF. Here the CDR3 DNA reads TGCGCCAGCAGCGGCCACCCTCGACTAGCGGGCGGGAGCTCCTACAATGAGCAGTTCTTC.

V and J are TRBV2 and TRBJ2-3; 12 bases are shared with TRBD2. Germline CDR1 is SNHLY and CDR2 is FYNNEI. CDR3 size: 15 residues. J gave up 4 bases and V 11 bases, and 10 bases lay outside the gene matches. CDR3 protein: CAGAGLAGGSDTQYF. In nucleotides, the CDR3 is TGTGCCGGGGCCGGGCTAGCGGGGGGGTCAGATACGCAGTATTTT.

DNA for the CDR3: TGCGCCAGCAGCTTGGTCAGGGACACTGAAGCTTTCTTT. Protein product: CASSLVRDTEAFF. The J gene is TRBJ1-1, the V gene TRBV5-1; a weak D match, TRBD1 (5 bases). This CDR3 region has 13 residues. Germline V gene data show CDR1 as SGHRS and CDR2 as YFSETQ. The V end lost 0 bases, the J end lost 3 bases, and 6 bases lay between the germline ends.

V and J are TRBV5-4 and TRBJ2-3; no clear D gene. The germline gives CDR1 SGHNT, CDR2 YYREEE (reference sequence). V was trimmed by 5 bases and J by 2 bases, leaving 3 bases between them. The CDR3 loop spans 11 amino acids. Written as DNA, the CDR3 is TGTGCCAGCAGTATCACAGATACGCAGTATTTT. This encodes CASSITDTQYF.

The rearrangement uses TRBV4-2 and TRBJ2-3; TRBD2 agrees at 11 bases. Germline values: CDR1 LGHNA, CDR2 YNFKEQ. Trimming at V came to 5 bases and at J to 1 base, leaving 8 bases not matched to a gene. This CDR3 has 17 amino acids. The CDR3 nucleotides read TGTGCCAGCAGCACCCAACTACTAGCGGGGGGCACAGATACGCAGTATTTT. Translated: CASSTQLLAGGTDTQYF.

The rearrangement uses TRBV6-5 and TRBJ1-1; 7 bases fit TRBD1. This CDR3 comprises 14 residues. CDR1 is MNHEY and CDR2 is SVGAGI in the germline V gene. V shed 1 base, J shed 6 bases, and the junction held 5 bases outside the gene matches. This CDR3 reads CASSYYGTASEAFF. In DNA form, the CDR3 reads TGTGCCAGCAGTTACTACGGGACAGCCTCTGAAGCTTTCTTT.

This clone was counted a single time. The chain uses TRBV7-3 and TRBJ1-1; possibly TRBD1 for D (6 bases). CDR1 is SGHTA and CDR2 is FQGTGA in the germline V gene. Between the trimmed V and J ends, which lost 5 bases and 1 base, there was a span of 8 bases. This CDR3 is built from 13 residues. The CDR3 DNA reads TGTGCCAGCAGCGGACAGCCGAACACTGAAGCTTTCTTT. Protein sequence: CASSGQPNTEAFF.

This clone has only one observation. This sequence joins TRBV6-2 or TRBV6-3 and TRBJ1-2; D perhaps matches TRBD1 (6 bases). The length of the CDR3 is 17 residues. The V gene's germline CDR1 is MNHEY and CDR2 SVGEGT. V gave up 6 bases and J gave up 3 bases, with 23 bases separating them. The CDR3 loop is CASSLLYGQGPDYGYTF. CDR3 nucleotides: TGTGCCAGCAGCCTCCTTTACGGGCAGGGGCCGGACTATGGCTACACCTTC.

This clone was detected once. CDR3: CASSLQGADGYTF. CDR3 bases: TGTGCCAGCAGCCTACAGGGGGCGGATGGCTACACCTTC. This chain joins TRBV3-1 (or the pseudogene TRBV3-2) and TRBJ1-2; 9 bases agree with TRBD1. CDR3 length: 13 amino acids. Germline loops: CDR1 LGHDT, CDR2 YNNKEL (reference sequence). V shed 4 bases and J 6 bases; nucleotides not matched to a gene: 3.